This T cell receptor (beta chain) was documented in a study of shared clonotypes between healthy human individuals. The overall study: The people who gave samples were a couple of women and a few men aged 18 to 49. Study-wide points: Relative to memory subsets, naive subsets generally showed larger estimated richness. Inspection by rarefaction showed sorted-subset sequencing to be incomplete despite large depth.

In the study's own analysis: Filtering differed, since immunoSEQ gave only junction sequences and no quality scores. The table came from immunoSEQ multiplex PCR; TCRdb's copy has only in-frame clones and leaves some out. V, J and clone size derive from that table, while D and trimming were established from the DNA sequence. The sample records approximately 810,000 clones, almost 95% being singletons. Remarks on this clone: Its antigen is undetermined.

Only CD45RO-negative cells positively selected for CCR7 counted as naive CD8 cells, so terminally differentiated effector memory CD45RA+ cells were excluded. The CDR3 consists of 15 residues. V was shortened by 1 base and J by 2 bases, with 12 bases between the two germline ends. CDR1 is MGHRA and CDR2 is YSYEKL in the germline V gene. This sequence originates from a man aged 25 to 40 in good health. The V call is TRBV4-1, the J call TRBJ2-7, with D perhaps matching TRBD1 (6 bases). Sequencing was performed on naive CD8+ T cells sorted from blood. CDR3 sequence (DNA): TGCGCCAGCAGCCAAGCCGACAGGACACCCTACGAGCAGTACTTC. Its translation is CASSQADRTPYEQYF.